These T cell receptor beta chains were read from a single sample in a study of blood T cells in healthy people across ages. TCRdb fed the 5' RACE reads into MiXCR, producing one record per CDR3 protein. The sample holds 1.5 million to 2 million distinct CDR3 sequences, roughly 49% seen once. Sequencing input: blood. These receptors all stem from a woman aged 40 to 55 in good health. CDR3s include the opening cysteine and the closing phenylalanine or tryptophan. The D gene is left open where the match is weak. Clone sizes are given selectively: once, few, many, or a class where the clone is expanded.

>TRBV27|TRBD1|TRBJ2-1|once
CASRRDRAPLYNEQFF
TGTGCCAGCAGGCGGGACAGGGCTCCCCTCTACAATGAGCAGTTCTTC
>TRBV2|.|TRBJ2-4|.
CASSRGVQASDEQYF
TGTGCCAGCAGTAGGGGCGTCCAGGCGAGTGATGAGCAGTACTTC
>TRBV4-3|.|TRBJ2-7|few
CASSQEYGGHYEQYF
TGCGCCAGCAGCCAAGAGTACGGGGGACACTACGAGCAGTACTTC
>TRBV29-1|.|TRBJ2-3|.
CSVERLGTDTQYF
TGCAGCGTTGAACGATTGGGGACAGATACGCAGTATTTT
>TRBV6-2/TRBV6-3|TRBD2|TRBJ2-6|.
CASSYASGGGSGANVLTF
TGTGCCAGCAGTTACGCTAGCGGGGGTGGATCTGGGGCCAACGTCCTGACTTTC
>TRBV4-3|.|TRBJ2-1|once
CAGSSETHNEQFF
TGCGCCGGCAGCTCAGAGACCCACAATGAGCAGTTCTTC
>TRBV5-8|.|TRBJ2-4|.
CASSSVGGGEQYF
TGTGCCAGCAGCTCGGTAGGGGGTGGTGAGCAGTACTTC
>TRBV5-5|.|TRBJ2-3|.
CASSHDLPTDTQYF
TGTGCCAGCAGCCATGACCTTCCCACAGATACGCAGTATTTT
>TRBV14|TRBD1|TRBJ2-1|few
CASSQGTGAGFTAYNEQFF
TGTGCCAGCAGCCAAGGGACAGGGGCCGGTTTTACGGCCTACAATGAGCAGTTCTTC
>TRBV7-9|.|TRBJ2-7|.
CASSSGVDYEQYF
TGTGCCAGCAGCTCAGGGGTGGACTACGAGCAGTACTTC
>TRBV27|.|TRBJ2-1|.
CASSVGWGGNEQFF
TGTGCCAGCAGTGTAGGTTGGGGCGGGAATGAGCAGTTCTTC
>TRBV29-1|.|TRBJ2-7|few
CSVGPKYEQYF
TGCAGTGTTGGGCCTAAATACGAGCAGTACTTC
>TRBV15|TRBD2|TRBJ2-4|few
CATSSDPGLAGADIQYF
TGTGCCACCAGCAGCGATCCGGGACTAGCGGGGGCGGACATTCAGTACTTC
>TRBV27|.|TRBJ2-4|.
CASSFLSSGGVAKNIQYF
TGTGCCAGCAGTTTTCTATCCAGTGGGGGAGTTGCCAAAAACATTCAGTACTTC
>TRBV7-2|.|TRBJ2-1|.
CASSADWVVDEQFF
TGTGCCAGCAGCGCTGACTGGGTGGTCGATGAGCAGTTCTTC
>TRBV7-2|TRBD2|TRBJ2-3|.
CASSSGLAGGVGADTQYF
TGTGCCAGCAGCTCGGGACTAGCGGGGGGGGTAGGCGCAGATACGCAGTATTTT
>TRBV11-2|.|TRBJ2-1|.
CASSTHSREYGNNEQFF
TGTGCCAGCAGCACTCACTCTAGGGAATACGGCAACAATGAGCAGTTCTTC
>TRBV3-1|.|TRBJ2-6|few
CASSQDRGDSGANVLTF
TGTGCCAGCAGCCAAGATCGTGGGGACTCTGGGGCCAACGTCCTGACTTTC
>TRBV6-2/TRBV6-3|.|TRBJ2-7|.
CASSQSHIEQYF
TGTGCCAGCAGCCAATCCCATATAGAGCAGTACTTC
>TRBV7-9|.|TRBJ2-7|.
CASSFGGRSIGSYEQYF
TGTGCCAGCAGCTTCGGGGGGCGGTCAATAGGGTCCTACGAGCAGTACTTC
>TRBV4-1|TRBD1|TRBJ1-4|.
CASSHPTGGSEKLFF
TGCGCCAGCAGCCACCCTACAGGGGGCTCTGAAAAACTGTTTTTT
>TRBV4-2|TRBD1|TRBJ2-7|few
CASSQPDRGESEQYF
TGTGCCAGCAGCCAACCCGACAGGGGGGAAAGCGAGCAGTACTTC
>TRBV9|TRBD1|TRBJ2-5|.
CASSEGQGFQETQYF
TGTGCCAGCAGCGAGGGACAGGGATTTCAAGAGACCCAGTACTTC
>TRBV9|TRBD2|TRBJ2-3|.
CASTGGGRPTDTQYF
TGTGCCAGCACCGGGGGGGGCAGGCCCACGGATACGCAGTATTTT
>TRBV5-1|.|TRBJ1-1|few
CASSLGTTGNTEAFF
TGCGCCAGCAGCCTCGGGACGACGGGGAACACTGAAGCTTTCTTT
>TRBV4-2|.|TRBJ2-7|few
CASSQGGPGTYEQYF
TGTGCCAGCAGCCAAGGTGGACCCGGAACCTACGAGCAGTACTTC
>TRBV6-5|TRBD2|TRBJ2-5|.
CASSYSSPTSGGLQETQYF
TGTGCCAGCAGTTACTCGAGCCCCACTAGCGGGGGGCTCCAAGAGACCCAGTACTTC
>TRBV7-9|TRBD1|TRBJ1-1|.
CASSLAQARDRGNTEAFF
TGTGCCAGCAGCTTAGCGCAAGCTCGGGACAGGGGGAACACTGAAGCTTTCTTT
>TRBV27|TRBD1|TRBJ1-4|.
CASSPRDRKEKLFF
TGTGCCAGCAGTCCCCGGGACAGGAAGGAAAAACTGTTTTTT
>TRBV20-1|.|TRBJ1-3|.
CSVSGTHGNTIYF
TGCAGTGTTTCCGGGACACACGGAAACACCATATATTTT
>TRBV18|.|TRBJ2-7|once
CASSPPTSDEQYF
TGTGCCAGCTCACCACCCACCTCCGATGAGCAGTACTTC
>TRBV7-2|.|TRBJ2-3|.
CASSQRHTPSTDTQYF
TGTGCCAGCAGCCAGAGACACACACCATCCACAGATACGCAGTATTTT
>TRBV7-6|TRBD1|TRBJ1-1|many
CASSQNRGNTEAFF
TGTGCCAGCAGCCAAAACAGGGGTAACACTGAAGCTTTCTTT